This T cell receptor beta chain stems from a study of early T cells in non-severe SARS-CoV-2 infection. TCRdb passed the 5' RACE reads through MiXCR, listing each CDR3 protein once. The table includes 20,000 to 25,000 distinct CDR3 sequences, more than 4% detected once. This clonotype was seen ten or more times. This sequence was found in an adult who was a healthcare worker with PCR-confirmed SARS-CoV-2 infection or an uninfected control (not recorded which). The sample comprised whole blood.

CDR3 in amino acids: CASSEISQGASRGRYEQYF. The CDR3 region has the DNA TGTGCCAGCAGTGAAATAAGCCAGGGGGCCTCTCGAGGCCGTTACGAGCAGTACTTC. This sequence joins TRBV25-1 and TRBJ2-7, with 8 bases that match TRBD1. Germline V gene sequence: CDR1 MGHDK, CDR2 SYGVNS. Trimming at V came to 2 bases and at J to 4 bases, leaving 19 bases not matched to a gene. This CDR3 spans 19 amino acids.